Below, 28 T cell receptor beta chains from the same sample are listed, as sequenced in a study of cytomegalovirus exposure and HLA in healthy donors. The PCR employed 60 Vbeta primers together with 13 Jbeta primers. The table came from immunoSEQ multiplex PCR; TCRdb's copy has only in-frame clones and leaves some out. The data show about 180,000 clones, around 78% seen once. Material for sequencing was PBMCs. The receptors here all came from a man younger than 35 in good health and CMV-seronegative.

The V and J genes are TRBV9 and TRBJ1-1; D might be TRBD1 (6 bases). V was pared by 0 bases and J by 5 bases, with 11 bases between. Germline-derived CDR1 and CDR2 are SGDLS and YYNGEE. The CDR3 has 14 amino acids. Written as DNA, the CDR3 is TGTGCCAGCAGCGTAGAAGGGGGTGGGACTGAAGCTTTCTTT. Translated, it gives CASSVEGGGTEAFF.

V is TRBV4-2 and J is TRBJ1-1; D is perhaps TRBD1 (6 bases). V lost 0 bases to trimming and J lost 3 bases, with 11 bases between them. The CDR3 has 15 residues. Per germline, CDR1 LGHNA and CDR2 YNFKEQ. In DNA form, the CDR3 reads TGTGCCAGCAGCCAAGACAGGGGTTTGGACACTGAAGCTTTCTTT. Protein sequence: CASSQDRGLDTEAFF.

CDR3 sequence reads: CASSQDPGRQGMANTEAFF. In DNA form, the CDR3 reads TGCGCCAGCAGCCAAGATCCGGGGAGACAGGGTATGGCGAACACTGAAGCTTTCTTT. The chain couples TRBV4-1 to TRBJ1-1; the match to TRBD1 covers 7 bases. J gave up 1 base and V 0 bases, and 14 bases lay outside the gene matches. The CDR3 runs 19 residues. CDR1 is MGHRA, CDR2 YSYEKL, per germline.

This sequence joins TRBV30 and TRBJ1-6; TRBD1 might be the D (5 bases). The CDR3 is 15 residues long. Deletions cut 0 bases from V and 0 bases from J, with 6 bases between. The germline V gene encodes CDR1 GTSNPN and CDR2 SVGIG (reference sequence). The CDR3 DNA is TGTGCCTGGAGTGTCACAGGCTCCTATAATTCACCCCTCCACTTT. This translates into CAWSVTGSYNSPLHF.

As regards this clone: Mismatch with germline at one junction end may stem from a read error. This chain joins TRBV7-7 and TRBJ2-1; maybe TRBD2 (7 bases). Per the germline V gene, CDR1 is SSHAT and CDR2 is FNYEAQ (reference sequence). CDR3 length equals 14 residues. CDR3 in amino acids: CASSLAGEGNEQFF. In DNA form, the CDR3 reads TGTGCTAGCAGCTTAGCAGGGGAGGGCAATGAGCAGTTCTTC.

The chain links TRBV2 to TRBJ1-5, with TRBD1 matching over 7 bases. Unmatched junction bases numbered 5, after V lost 1 base and J lost 5 bases. The CDR3 loop spans 15 amino acids. Germline CDR1 is SNHLY and CDR2 is FYNNEI. The DNA of the CDR3 is TGTGCCAGCAGTGAAGGTCTACAGGGGTATCAGCCCCAGCATTTT. Its translation is CASSEGLQGYQPQHF.

About this clone: A read error may account for a junction end that differs from germline. This sequence joins TRBV6-5 and TRBJ1-2; 7 positions agree with TRBD1. CDR3 length equals 12 residues. Germline CDR1 is MNHEY and CDR2 is SVGAGI. CDR3 in amino acids: CTSSRQGLGYTF. In DNA, the CDR3 is TGTACCAGCAGCAGACAGGGTTTAGGCTACACCTTC.

V and J are TRBV6-5 and TRBJ2-1, with 7 bases fitting TRBD2. J lost 7 bases, V lost 0 bases, and 3 bases had no gene match. The CDR3 extends over 14 amino acids. Looked up from germline, CDR1 is MNHEY and CDR2 is SVGAGI. The CDR3 is CASSYSRGRNEQFF. CDR3 nucleotide sequence: TGTGCCAGCAGTTACTCGCGGGGGAGGAATGAGCAGTTCTTC.

The gene calls are TRBV2 and TRBJ1-1, with D hard to call. The V gene lost 7 bases and the J gene lost 3 bases, with 6 bases spanning the gap. The germline V gene has CDR1 SNHLY and CDR2 FYNNEI. This CDR3 is 11 amino acids long. CDR3 nucleotides: TGTGCCAGCATGGCGGACACTGAAGCTTTCTTT. It is translated as CASMADTEAFF.

V gene TRBV9 combines with J gene TRBJ2-7; TRBD2 is a possible D gene (6 bases). V was trimmed by 0 bases and J by 3 bases, leaving 13 bases between them. Germline CDR1 and CDR2: SGDLS and YYNGEE. This CDR3 has 15 amino acids. The CDR3 region has the DNA TGTGCCAGCAGCGTAGCCGGGACTCGAGACTACGAGCAGTACTTC. This sequence encodes CASSVAGTRDYEQYF.

The CDR3 nucleotides read TGTGCCAGCAGTGCCCCAGGATCCGGAAACACCATATATTTT. It specifies CASSAPGSGNTIYF. This sequence joins TRBV25-1 and TRBJ1-3; D not resolved. CDR3 length: 14 residues. Trimming took off 4 bases at V and 4 bases at J, with 11 bases between the two ends. Germline V gene data show CDR1 as MGHDK and CDR2 as SYGVNS.

The rearrangement uses TRBV4-1 and TRBJ2-7; weak D call: TRBD2 (5 bases). The CDR3 is 16 amino acids. Trimming removed 1 base from V and 2 bases from J, with 15 bases in between. Germline CDR1 MGHRA, CDR2 YSYEKL. The chain's CDR3 is CASSQVTGMGTYEQYF. In DNA form, the CDR3 reads TGCGCCAGCAGCCAAGTCACGGGAATGGGGACCTACGAGCAGTACTTC.

The V and J genes are TRBV19 and TRBJ2-3, with D possibly being TRBD2 (5 bases). CDR1 LNHDA and CDR2 SQIVND come from the germline V gene (reference sequence). This CDR3 region has 14 residues. V was cut by 3 bases and J by 5 bases, with 12 bases left in between. The CDR3, as DNA: TGTGCCAGTAGTATCGGGGTGTTGAGAGATACGCAGTATTTT. Its translation: CASSIGVLRDTQYF.

The chain employs TRBV7-9 and TRBJ2-1, with 9 bases that match TRBD2. The V gene end was trimmed by 11 bases and the J gene end by 8 bases; junction bases not matched to a gene: 7. CDR1 SEHNR and CDR2 FQNEAQ come from the germline V gene (reference sequence). The CDR3 contains 12 residues. Here the CDR3 DNA reads TGTGCCGGCGGGGGGGCCGTCTATGAGCAGTTCTTC. It encodes CAGGGAVYEQFF.

This chain links TRBV6-5 with TRBJ1-1; 9 bases map to TRBD1. With 9 bases clipped from V and 11 bases from J, the junction kept 16 bases outside the gene matches. The germline gives CDR1 MNHEY, CDR2 SVGAGI. CDR3 length equals 14 residues. In DNA form, the CDR3 reads TGTGCCAGTCGCCCGGGACAGGGCCTCAGGGGGGCTTTCTTT. Its translation is CASRPGQGLRGAFF.

This sequence joins TRBV30 and TRBJ2-7, with a tentative D call TRBD1 (6 bases). The CDR3 totals 13 residues. Looked up from germline, CDR1 is GTSNPN and CDR2 is SVGIG (reference sequence). V was shortened by 0 bases and J by 6 bases, with 12 bases between the two germline ends. The CDR3 spells CAWSVEGVAEQYF. The DNA of the CDR3 is TGTGCCTGGAGTGTCGAGGGGGTCGCCGAGCAGTACTTC.

This clone was counted once. The chain is built from TRBV9 and TRBJ2-3; 9 bases are a match to TRBD1. This CDR3 contains 16 residues. The germline V gene encodes CDR1 SGDLS and CDR2 YYNGEE. Germline trimming cut 5 bases from V and 4 bases from J; bases unmatched to any gene: 11. CDR3 coding DNA: TGTGCCAGCAGTCCTCCGGGGACAGGGATGGCAGATACGCAGTATTTT. This encodes CASSPPGTGMADTQYF.

The chain couples TRBV30 to TRBJ1-5; tentative D call: TRBD1 (6 bases). The CDR3 contains 18 residues. V was trimmed by 0 bases and J by 1 base, leaving 19 bases between them. Germline V gene sequence: CDR1 GTSNPN, CDR2 SVGIG (reference sequence). CDR3 in DNA: TGTGCCTGGAGTGTACCCTCAACAGGGTCAAGGAGCAATCAGCCCCAGCATTTT. Protein sequence: CAWSVPSTGSRSNQPQHF.

CDR3 amino acids: CASSRTGGDTDTQYF. The DNA of the CDR3 is TGTGCCAGCAGCCGGACAGGGGGAGACACAGATACGCAGTATTTT. The gene calls are TRBV5-4 and TRBJ2-3; 10 bases line up with TRBD1. This CDR3 contains 15 residues. CDR1 and CDR2 from the germline V gene are SGHNT and YYREEE (reference sequence). The V segment lost 4 bases and the J segment 2 bases; nucleotides outside the gene matches: 4.

The rearrangement uses TRBV7-9 and TRBJ2-1; D might be TRBD1 (6 bases). This CDR3 contains 14 residues. Looked up from germline, CDR1 is SEHNR and CDR2 is FQNEAQ (reference sequence). V was shortened by 6 bases and J by 2 bases, with 11 bases between the two germline ends. This chain's CDR3 is CASRDSFPYNEQFF. The CDR3 bases are TGTGCCAGCAGGGACAGCTTTCCCTACAATGAGCAGTTCTTC.

This chain joins TRBV2 and TRBJ2-3; a possible D gene is TRBD2 (7 bases). Germline V gives CDR1 SNHLY, CDR2 FYNNEI. Trimming left V 8 bases short and J 0 bases short, with 12 bases between. CDR3 length: 14 amino acids. CDR3 nucleotide sequence: TGTGCCAGCGACGGGGGGCGGAGCACAGATACGCAGTATTTT. The encoded protein is CASDGGRSTDTQYF. Drawing the rest from reference TRBV2 and TRBJ2-3, the complete variable domain is EPEVTQTPSHQVTQMGQEVILRCVPISNHLYFYWYRQILGQKVEFLVSFYNNEISEKSEIFDDQFSVERPDGSNFTLKIRSTKLEDSAMYFCASDGGRSTDTQYFGPGTRLTVL.

This clone was seen once. The chain uses TRBV5-6 and TRBJ1-2, with 9 bases identical to TRBD1. The CDR3 runs 17 residues. CDR1 is SGHDT, CDR2 YYEEEE, per germline. The junction had 13 bases not matched to a gene; V was cut back by 3 bases and J by 4 bases. CDR3 residues: CASSSRMGQGIVYGYTF. The CDR3 DNA reads as TGTGCCAGCAGCTCTAGAATGGGACAGGGTATAGTCTATGGCTACACCTTC.

This clone appeared a single time. V usage is TRBV5-4 and J usage is TRBJ2-3, with D perhaps TRBD1 (5 bases). Per the germline V gene, CDR1 is SGHNT and CDR2 is YYREEE (reference sequence). The CDR3 has 13 amino acids. The V and J ends lost 2 bases and 3 bases respectively, with 7 bases between them. CDR3 amino acids: CASSFRVTDTQYF. CDR3 bases: TGTGCCAGCAGCTTCAGGGTTACAGATACGCAGTATTTT.

The chain has TRBV9 and TRBJ2-1; 8 nucleotides align to TRBD2. The germline V gene has CDR1 SGDLS and CDR2 YYNGEE. J was trimmed by 6 bases and V by 0 bases; bases with no gene match: 5. The CDR3 length is 15 residues. The CDR3 reads CASSVASGPPNEQFF. The CDR3, as DNA: TGTGCCAGCAGCGTAGCTAGCGGGCCTCCCAATGAGCAGTTCTTC.

The chain carries TRBV6-1 and TRBJ2-7; 10 bases line up with TRBD2. The CDR3 has 15 residues. V trimming: 6 bases; J trimming: 0 bases; junction bases outside the gene matches: 5. CDR1 and CDR2 from the germline V gene are MNHNS and SASEGT. The CDR3 loop is CASRLAGVASYEQYF. The CDR3 DNA follows: TGTGCCAGCAGGCTAGCGGGGGTTGCCTCCTACGAGCAGTACTTC.

The chain carries TRBV7-8 and TRBJ1-4; D possibly corresponds to TRBD1 (5 bases). The CDR3 is made up of 15 amino acids. Trimming removed 5 bases at V and 6 bases at J, with 16 bases between. Germline CDR1 SGHVS, CDR2 FQNEAQ. CDR3 region: CASSPNWGLDEKLFF. As DNA, the CDR3 is TGTGCCAGCAGCCCGAATTGGGGACTGGATGAAAAACTGTTTTTT.

This chain connects TRBV29-1 to TRBJ2-3; 10 nucleotides match TRBD2. The CDR3 is made up of 16 amino acids. J gave up 4 bases and V 7 bases, and 14 bases lay outside the gene matches. The V gene's germline CDR1 is SQVTM and CDR2 ANQGSEA. CDR3: CSGISGGLPTPDTQYF. CDR3 DNA: TGCAGCGGTATTAGCGGGGGGCTCCCCACACCAGATACGCAGTATTTT.

This clone is termed medium-sized. This sequence joins TRBV4-1 and TRBJ2-3, with D possibly being TRBD1 (7 bases). V was clipped by 0 bases and J by 6 bases, with 16 bases between them. This CDR3 has 16 amino acids. Germline V gene sequence: CDR1 MGHRA, CDR2 YSYEKL. CDR3 DNA sequence: TGCGCCAGCAGCCAAGAAGACAGGGACTCCGCCGATACGCAGTATTTT. Protein: CASSQEDRDSADTQYF.